The sample holds many counts of the clone carrying this T cell receptor beta chain. Indicated time point: sample taken at primary tumor resection. The input material, whole RNA from tumor, nontumor lung or frozen PBMC, was sequenced unsorted. TCRdb ran MiXCR on the 5' RACE reads and lists one entry per CDR3 protein. This table has 36,000 or so distinct CDR3 sequences, 5.2% appearing once. This sample is part of a study of spatial heterogeneity in lung cancer. V lost 5 bases, J lost 5 bases, and 17 bases lay in between. The CDR3 consists of 15 residues. The source of this sequence is a female donor with early-stage non-small cell lung cancer. The input for sequencing was PBMCs, taken at surgery. The chain is built from TRBV12-3 or TRBV12-4 and TRBJ2-3, with D perhaps matching TRBD1 (6 bases). The CDR3 sequence: CASSLYFAQGDTQYF. Written as DNA, the CDR3 is TGTGCCAGCAGTCTCTACTTCGCACAGGGAGATACGCAGTATTTT.